The 11 T cell receptor beta chains below come from one sample, sequenced in a study of blood T cell repertoires in COVID-19. Here immunoSEQ multiplex PCR was the method, and the copy in TCRdb shows in-frame clones only, minus some. Altogether 250,000 or so clones are present, approximately 84% being singletons, with the ten largest covering under 4.5%. Material: peripheral blood. These receptors were taken from a man aged 50 or older with acute or convalescent COVID-19.

V is TRBV13 and J is TRBJ2-3, with a possible D match to TRBD2 (6 bases). V gave up 1 base and J gave up 6 bases, with 14 bases separating them. The germline V gene encodes CDR1 PRHDT and CDR2 FYEKMQ (reference sequence). The CDR3 extends over 15 amino acids. Here the CDR3 reads CASSLVGGIGDTQYF. The CDR3 DNA follows: TGTGCCAGCAGCTTAGTGGGGGGTATAGGGGATACGCAGTATTTT.

The rearrangement joins TRBV4-1 to TRBJ2-7; TRBD1 matches 10 bases. Trimming at V came to 4 bases and at J to 4 bases, leaving 7 bases not matched to a gene. CDR1 MGHRA and CDR2 YSYEKL come from the germline V gene. The CDR3 runs to 15 residues. The CDR3 region has the DNA TGCGCCAGCAGCCCTACCGGGACAGGGGTGTACGAGCAGTACTTC. This translates into CASSPTGTGVYEQYF.

The CDR3 region is CASSQGAGGLLGETQYF. As DNA, the CDR3 is TGTGCCAGCAGCCAAGGAGCGGGGGGGTTATTAGGGGAGACCCAGTACTTC. The chain uses TRBV3-1 (or the pseudogene TRBV3-2) and TRBJ2-5, with 10 bases that match TRBD2. The CDR3 contains 17 residues. Trimming at V came to 1 base and at J to 5 bases, leaving 10 bases not matched to a gene. Germline V gene lookup returns CDR1 LGHDT and CDR2 YNNKEL (reference sequence).

The chain has TRBV6-5 and TRBJ2-1, with D possibly matching TRBD2 (5 bases). V was shortened by 7 bases and J by 4 bases, with 17 bases between the two germline ends. This CDR3 is built from 15 residues. CDR1 is MNHEY and CDR2 is SVGAGI in the germline V gene. CDR3 loop: CASTPDSTVYNEQFF. The CDR3 region has the DNA TGTGCCAGCACTCCGGACTCGACGGTATACAATGAGCAGTTCTTC.

The V gene is TRBV5-5, the J gene TRBJ1-2; a possible D gene is TRBD1 (6 bases). The V end lost 6 bases, the J end lost 4 bases, and 16 bases lay between the germline ends. The CDR3 runs 14 residues. Germline loops: CDR1 SGHKS, CDR2 YYEKEE (reference sequence). For the CDR3, the DNA is TGTGCCAGCACCACAGGGCCCCCACTCTATGGCTACACCTTC. It is translated as CASTTGPPLYGYTF.

This chain joins TRBV19 and TRBJ2-7, with 8 bases aligning to TRBD1. This CDR3 has 15 amino acids. V was pared by 8 bases and J by 6 bases, with 15 bases of the junction left unmatched. The V gene's germline CDR1 is LNHDA and CDR2 SQIVND (reference sequence). CDR3 nucleotide sequence: TGTGCCAGTTCCCGTGGAAGGGGACAGGTGTTCGAGCAGTACTTC. As protein: CASSRGRGQVFEQYF. The full variable domain, with the rest looked up from reference TRBV19 and TRBJ2-7, is DGGITQSPKYLFRKEGQNVTLSCEQNLNHDAMYWYRQDPGQGLRLIYYSQIVNDFQKGDIAEGYSVSREKKESFPLTVTSAQKNPTAFYLCASSRGRGQVFEQYFGPGTRLTVT.

The rearrangement uses TRBV18 and TRBJ2-1; maybe TRBD1 (5 bases). The CDR3 is 14 amino acids. Germline CDR1 and CDR2: KGHSH and LQKENI. V dropped 0 bases and J dropped 7 bases, with 10 bases sitting between them. As DNA, the CDR3 is TGTGCCAGCTCACCACCATGGGGCAGGAATGAGCAGTTCTTC. This codes for CASSPPWGRNEQFF.

The J gene is TRBJ2-7, the V gene TRBV27, with 10 positions matching TRBD1. The CDR3 totals 15 residues. Trimming removed 2 bases from V and 5 bases from J; junction bases left unmatched: 6. Per germline, CDR1 MNHEY and CDR2 SMNVEV (reference sequence). CDR3 bases: TGTGCCAGCAGTTTAGGTGTGGGGACAGGGGACGAGCAGTACTTC. Its protein is CASSLGVGTGDEQYF.

This chain uses TRBV28 with TRBJ1-1; D gene unclear. CDR3 length: 12 amino acids. The germline CDR1 and CDR2 sequences are MDHEN and SYDVKM. Trimming shortened V by 6 bases and J by 10 bases, and 15 bases separated the two germline ends. CDR3 sequence (DNA): TGTGCCAGCAGCGAACCCCGAAGAGGAGCTTTCTTT. Protein: CASSEPRRGAFF. Full variable domain (remainder filled in from reference TRBV28 and TRBJ1-1): DVKVTQSSRYLVKRTGEKVFLECVQDMDHENMFWYRQDPGLGLRLIYFSYDVKMKEKGDIPEGYSVSREKKERFSLILESASTNQTSMYLCASSEPRRGAFFGQGTRLTVV.

The CDR3 coding sequence is TGTGCCAGCAGTTACCGGACTAGCAAAATTTACGAGCAGTACTTC. The encoded protein is CASSYRTSKIYEQYF. This chain connects TRBV6-5 to TRBJ2-7, with 8 bases that match TRBD2. The CDR3 consists of 15 residues. Unmatched junction bases numbered 7, after V lost 2 bases and J lost 4 bases. Looked up from germline, CDR1 is MNHEY and CDR2 is SVGAGI.

The chain couples TRBV19 to TRBJ2-2, with TRBD1 matching over 7 bases. Trimming took 6 bases from V and 1 from J; bases not matched to a gene: 5. The germline V gene encodes CDR1 LNHDA and CDR2 SQIVND (reference sequence). This CDR3 has 15 residues. Written as DNA, the CDR3 is TGTGCCAGTAGGAAAGGACAGGAGAACACCGGGGAGCTGTTTTTT. Protein sequence: CASRKGQENTGELFF.